This T cell receptor beta chain was sequenced during a study of cytotoxic CD8 clonotypes in ibrutinib-treated CLL. Investigators sourced 1.5 to 2 micrograms of genomic DNA from cryopreserved PBMCs for TCR beta libraries. The method was immunoSEQ multiplex PCR; TCRdb's version includes in-frame clones alone and lacks a portion of them. Among around 310,000 clones, around four fifths were seen once, and the ten largest hold under 8.5%. Germline CDR1 reads MGHDK; CDR2 reads SYGVNS. With 5 bases clipped from V and 3 bases from J, the junction kept 10 bases outside the gene matches. This CDR3 has 17 amino acids. This clone came up once. Its cognate antigen is unknown. The study's findings and limits: Clonality at baseline surpassed age-matched healthy donors and tracked circulating CD8+ T-cell counts.

The sequencing used PBMCs, collected before ibrutinib treatment. This sequence was found in a human donor with chronic lymphocytic leukemia. The chain couples TRBV25-1 to TRBJ2-1, with TRBD1 matching over 10 bases. DNA for the CDR3: TGTGCCAGCAGTCTTCTACCGGGACAGGGGCTCTACAATGAGCAGTTCTTC. Protein sequence: CASSLLPGQGLYNEQFF. Full variable domain (outside the CDR3, taken from reference TRBV25-1 and TRBJ2-1): EADIYQTPRYLVIGTGKKITLECSQTMGHDKMYWYQQDPGMELHLIHYSYGVNSTEKGDLSSESTVSRIRTEHFPLTLESARPSHTSQYLCASSLLPGQGLYNEQFFGPGTRLTVL.